This TCR beta chain was identified in a study of blood T cell repertoires in COVID-19. Profiled with immunoSEQ multiplex PCR; TCRdb holds only in-frame clones, not every one. The repertoire includes under 250,000 clones, roughly 85% of them detected once, and approximately 9.6% sits in the top ten. The origin of this receptor is a woman between 50 and 59 years old with acute COVID-19. Sequencing input: PBMCs or T cells enriched from blood (not recorded which).

The CDR3 loop is CASSEGAGNTIYF. Written as DNA, the CDR3 is TGTGCCAGCAGCGAGGGCGCGGGAAACACCATATATTTT. The chain joins TRBV7-3 to TRBJ1-3; the D is unclear. V was pared by 5 bases and J by 4 bases, with 9 bases between. Germline lookup yields CDR1 SGHTA and CDR2 FQGTGA. The length of the CDR3 is 13 residues. The whole variable domain, remainder taken from reference TRBV7-3 and TRBJ1-3, is GAGVSQTPSNKVTEKGKYVELRCDPISGHTALYWYRQSLGQGPEFLIYFQGTGAADDSGLPNDRFFAVRPEGSVSTLKIQRTERGDSAVYLCASSEGAGNTIYFGEGSWLTVV.